This passage covers 32 T cell receptor beta chains from one sample sequenced in a study of control samples from healthy donors and cancer patients. The method was immunoSEQ multiplex PCR; TCRdb's version includes in-frame clones alone and lacks a portion of them. The sample shows 170,000 or so clones, about 93% of them seen only once. Sequenced material: blood. These receptors all come from a young man in good health.

The chain has TRBV6-5 and TRBJ1-1, with D possibly TRBD1 on 6 matching bases. CDR1 is MNHEY, CDR2 SVGAGI, per germline. There are 14 residues in the CDR3. Trimming pared 6 bases from V and 5 bases from J, leaving 16 bases between. In DNA form, the CDR3 reads TGTGCCAGCAGCCCAACAGGGATGCGAACTGAAGCTTTCTTT. Amino acid sequence: CASSPTGMRTEAFF.

J is TRBJ1-1 and V is TRBV19; 10 bases map to TRBD1. Germline CDR1 and CDR2: LNHDA and SQIVND (reference sequence). J gave up 4 bases and V 10 bases, and 9 bases lay outside the gene matches. The CDR3 covers 14 residues. Here the CDR3 reads CATKRQGAGTEAFF. The CDR3 DNA reads TGTGCCACTAAAAGACAGGGGGCAGGCACTGAAGCTTTCTTT.

The rearrangement links TRBV27 to TRBJ1-2; TRBD1 aligns across 7 bases. Trimming took 6 bases from V and 4 from J; bases not matched to a gene: 8. The germline V gene has CDR1 MNHEY and CDR2 SMNVEV (reference sequence). The CDR3 has 14 amino acids. Here the CDR3 reads CASSPITGVYGYTF. The CDR3 nucleotides are TGTGCCAGCAGCCCTATCACAGGGGTCTATGGCTACACCTTC.

This clone was detected a few times. V and J are TRBV3-1 (or the pseudogene TRBV3-2) and TRBJ2-7; 7 bases map to TRBD1. J lost 5 bases, V lost 3 bases, and 13 bases had no gene match. Germline CDR1 is LGHDT and CDR2 is YNNKEL (reference sequence). The CDR3 spans 16 residues. The CDR3 loop is CASSQDQTGTKNEQYF. CDR3 nucleotides: TGTGCCAGCAGCCAGGATCAGACAGGGACGAAGAACGAGCAGTACTTC.

J is TRBJ1-3 and V is TRBV4-1, with D maybe TRBD1 (6 bases). The V and J ends lost 0 bases and 8 bases respectively, with 11 bases between them. The germline V gene has CDR1 MGHRA and CDR2 YSYEKL. The CDR3 runs to 14 residues. The CDR3 protein is CASSQDGGADTIYF. The DNA of the CDR3 is TGCGCCAGCAGCCAAGATGGGGGGGCTGACACCATATATTTT.

The rearrangement joins TRBV7-3 to TRBJ2-7; D ambiguous. The CDR3 is made up of 13 amino acids. Trimming took 4 bases from V and 1 from J, leaving 8 bases between them. Germline values: CDR1 SGHTA, CDR2 FQGTGA. CDR3 nucleotides: TGTGCCAGCAGCTATACAGAATCCTACGAGCAGTACTTC. This sequence encodes CASSYTESYEQYF.

Of note for this clone: Other DNA variants within this sample encode the same CDR3. V and J are TRBV5-1 and TRBJ1-4; D possibly corresponds to TRBD1 (5 bases). The V gene lost 4 bases and the J gene lost 0 bases, with 13 bases spanning the gap. The CDR3 is made up of 16 amino acids. From germline, CDR1 is SGHRS and CDR2 YFSETQ. CDR3 amino acids: CASSRTGTATNEKLFF. The CDR3 region has the DNA TGCGCCAGCAGCCGAACAGGAACTGCAACTAATGAAAAACTGTTTTTT.

The chain employs TRBV14 and TRBJ1-2; unclear D gene. The CDR3 loop spans 13 amino acids. Germline V gives CDR1 SGHDN, CDR2 FVKESK. The V gene lost 6 bases and the J gene lost 5 bases, with 13 bases spanning the gap. CDR3 coding DNA: TGTGCCAGCAGTCCCACCCGGGCTTATGGCTACACCTTC. The encoded protein is CASSPTRAYGYTF.

The chain joins TRBV5-5 to TRBJ1-1; D is ambiguous. V was shortened by 0 bases and J by 5 bases, with 5 bases between the two germline ends. CDR3 size: 12 residues. In germline, CDR1 is SGHKS, CDR2 YYEKEE (reference sequence). CDR3 amino acids: CASSLAPTEAFF. CDR3 nucleotides: TGTGCCAGCAGCTTGGCCCCTACTGAAGCTTTCTTT.

The table lists this clone with a count of one. This rearrangement joins TRBV10-3 to TRBJ2-4; TRBD2 might be the D (7 bases). The CDR3 is 18 amino acids. Germline CDR1 is ENHRY and CDR2 is SYGVKD. Trimming stripped 5 bases from V and 8 bases from J, with 28 bases between. CDR3 nucleotide sequence: TGTGCCATCAGTAAGACCTATGGGGCTAAGGGGGGGTTCGACATTCAGTACTTC. It translates to CAISKTYGAKGGFDIQYF.

The V and J genes are TRBV20-1 and TRBJ2-7, with 8 bases that match TRBD1. Trimming removed 6 bases from V and 3 bases from J; junction bases left unmatched: 7. This CDR3 is built from 13 residues. CDR1 is DFQATT and CDR2 is SNEGSKA in the germline V gene (reference sequence). CDR3 loop: CSASRDRYYEQYF. The CDR3 bases are TGCAGTGCCAGTCGGGACAGGTACTACGAGCAGTACTTC.

The chain recombines TRBV3-1 (or the pseudogene TRBV3-2) with TRBJ2-5, with D perhaps matching TRBD2 (6 bases). Germline V gene sequence: CDR1 LGHDT, CDR2 YNNKEL (reference sequence). With 3 bases removed from V and 5 bases from J, the gap between germline ends came to 13 bases. The CDR3 sequence is 14 residues long. CDR3 bases: TGTGCCAGCAGCCAGGGGGGAGGCGGGGAGACCCAGTACTTC. Translating gives CASSQGGGGETQYF.

V is TRBV18 and J is TRBJ2-1; no clear D. The germline V gene has CDR1 KGHSH and CDR2 LQKENI. V lost 5 bases and J 8 bases, leaving 13 bases between the germline ends. This CDR3 has 13 amino acids. CDR3 nucleotides: TGTGCCAGCTCAAAGGATATTCGCGATGAGCAGTTCTTC. Translation: CASSKDIRDEQFF.

The chain combines TRBV19 with TRBJ2-1, with 10 bases that match TRBD1. CDR1 and CDR2 from the germline V gene are LNHDA and SQIVND (reference sequence). V lost 3 bases, J lost 9 bases, and 8 bases stayed unmatched. The CDR3 is 15 amino acids. CDR3 protein: CASSMVLGQGTEQFF. CDR3 DNA: TGTGCCAGTAGTATGGTTTTGGGACAGGGGACTGAGCAGTTCTTC.

This clone was seen a single time. In DNA, the CDR3 is TGTGCCTGGAGTACCGGACAACAACGGAGGCATGAAAAACTGTTTTTT. Residues: CAWSTGQQRRHEKLFF. This chain links TRBV30 with TRBJ1-4; TRBD1 is a possible D gene (5 bases). Germline V CDR1 and CDR2: GTSNPN, SVGIG (reference sequence). V was trimmed by 2 bases and J by 6 bases, leaving 19 bases between them. The CDR3 is 16 residues long.

CDR3 DNA: TGTGCCAGCAGCTTAGCTGCCTGGGATCACGTGGATTTACTCACCGGGGAGCTGTTTTTT. This translates into CASSLAAWDHVDLLTGELFF. The chain carries TRBV7-6 and TRBJ2-2; D gene unclear. Germline CDR1 reads SGHVS; CDR2 reads FNYEAQ. Trimming took 0 bases from V and 4 from J, leaving 24 bases between them. The length of the CDR3 is 20 residues.

This sequence joins TRBV4-1 and TRBJ1-5, with 9 nucleotides matching TRBD1. The CDR3 consists of 14 residues. The V and J ends lost 8 bases and 7 bases, in that order; junction bases with no gene match: 9. Germline loops: CDR1 MGHRA, CDR2 YSYEKL. CDR3 DNA: TGCGCCAGCTCGATGGACAGGGGTTTGCAGCCCCAGCATTTT. As protein: CASSMDRGLQPQHF.

J is TRBJ2-4 and V is TRBV28; D tentatively reads TRBD1 or TRBD2 (6 bases each). Trimming took 7 bases from V and 0 from J, leaving 19 bases between them. From germline, CDR1 is MDHEN and CDR2 SYDVKM. The CDR3 length is 17 residues. The CDR3 region is CASTTPVEGVAKNIQYF. The CDR3 nucleotides are TGTGCCAGCACCACTCCCGTGGAGGGGGTAGCCAAAAACATTCAGTACTTC.

The chain combines TRBV6-4 with TRBJ1-2, with TRBD1 matching 7 bases. Germline V gene sequence: CDR1 MRHNA, CDR2 SNTAGT. CDR3 length: 16 residues. V shed 2 bases and J 7 bases; nucleotides not matched to a gene: 13. CDR3 in DNA: TGTGCCAGCAGTGACCCACCGGGACAGACTAGCGGTGGCTACACCTTC. Translated, it gives CASSDPPGQTSGGYTF.

The chain uses TRBV5-5 and TRBJ2-3, with D perhaps matching TRBD1 or TRBD2 (6 bases each). The V gene lost 3 bases and the J gene lost 5 bases, with 19 bases spanning the gap. The CDR3 totals 16 residues. Per the germline V gene, CDR1 is SGHKS and CDR2 is YYEKEE (reference sequence). In nucleotides, the CDR3 is TGTGCCAGCAGCTCTTCGTGGTGGGGGGCGGGAGATACGCAGTATTTT. Amino acid sequence: CASSSSWWGAGDTQYF.

The rearrangement uses TRBV10-3 and TRBJ2-6; no firm D call. V was cut by 0 bases and J by 4 bases, with 10 bases left in between. CDR1 and CDR2 (germline): ENHRY, SYGVKD. The CDR3 covers 16 residues. The CDR3 coding sequence is TGTGCCATCAGTGAGTCCCCACGATCCGGGGCCAACGTCCTGACTTTC. Residues: CAISESPRSGANVLTF.

The rearrangement uses TRBV6-5 and TRBJ1-6; D is uncertain. Trimming cost V 0 bases and J 9 bases, with 9 bases left between them. The CDR3 loop spans 14 amino acids. Germline V gene data show CDR1 as MNHEY and CDR2 as SVGAGI. Written as DNA, the CDR3 is TGTGCCAGCAGTTACTCGAAGGACGGTTCACCCCTCCACTTT. Translated, it gives CASSYSKDGSPLHF.

The J gene is TRBJ2-5, the V gene TRBV18, with 7 bases fitting TRBD1. V lost 3 bases to trimming and J lost 2 bases; unmatched junction nucleotides: 3. Germline V gives CDR1 KGHSH, CDR2 LQKENI. This CDR3 spans 14 amino acids. The CDR3 nucleotides are TGTGCCAGCTCACCCACAGGGGCACAAGAGACCCAGTACTTC. The encoded protein is CASSPTGAQETQYF.

This chain uses TRBV28 with TRBJ1-6; possibly TRBD1 for D (5 bases). The V and J ends lost 6 bases and 7 bases respectively, with 19 bases between them. Per germline, CDR1 MDHEN and CDR2 SYDVKM. This CDR3 is 16 amino acids long. The CDR3 DNA sequence: TGTGCCAGCAGGAGGAGAGAGATCGGGGGAAATTCACCCCTCCACTTT. As protein: CASRRREIGGNSPLHF.

In DNA form, the CDR3 reads TGTGCCAGCAAGGAGGGTACCCCCTCCTACAATGAGCAGTTCTTC. This sequence encodes CASKEGTPSYNEQFF. V is TRBV2 and J is TRBJ2-1, with D possibly TRBD2 on 6 matching bases. The germline CDR1 and CDR2 sequences are SNHLY and FYNNEI. Between the trimmed V and J ends, which lost 7 bases and 0 bases, there was a span of 13 bases. This CDR3 comprises 15 residues.

The chain joins TRBV10-2 to TRBJ1-1, with 8 bases lining up with TRBD1. Per the germline V gene, CDR1 is WSHSY and CDR2 is SAAADI. This CDR3 has 12 residues. V shed 3 bases and J 8 bases; nucleotides not matched to a gene: 2. CDR3 sequence reads: CASSEGDREAFF. Here the CDR3 DNA reads TGCGCCAGCAGTGAAGGGGACAGGGAAGCTTTCTTT.

The rearrangement joins TRBV5-1 to TRBJ1-5, with TRBD1 as a possible D gene (6 bases). The V end lost 0 bases, the J end lost 5 bases, and 9 bases lay between the germline ends. Germline V lookup: CDR1 SGHRS, CDR2 YFSETQ. This CDR3 has 14 amino acids. CDR3 sequence: CASSLGGGDQPQHF. In DNA form, the CDR3 reads TGCGCCAGCAGCTTGGGAGGGGGTGATCAGCCCCAGCATTTT.

The chain employs TRBV24-1 and TRBJ1-2; 10 bases fit TRBD1. CDR3 length equals 19 residues. Trimming removed 2 bases from V and 1 base from J; junction bases left unmatched: 12. CDR1 and CDR2 (germline): KGHDR, SFDVKD. CDR3 nucleotide sequence: TGTGCCACCAGTGATTCCAACTGGGACAGGGGAAACGATAACTATGGCTACACCTTC. This encodes CATSDSNWDRGNDNYGYTF.

This clone was seen a single time. The chain is built from TRBV28 and TRBJ1-5; D is undetermined. V shed 7 bases and J shed 2 bases, with 15 bases lying between them. The CDR3 is made up of 15 amino acids. Per the germline V gene, CDR1 is MDHEN and CDR2 is SYDVKM. Here the CDR3 DNA reads TGTGCCAGCAATCTACGGGGTTGGGGCAATCAGCCCCAGCATTTT. Amino acid sequence: CASNLRGWGNQPQHF.

This clone appeared once. V and J are TRBV18 and TRBJ2-1, with a weak D call TRBD2 (5 bases). This CDR3 spans 15 amino acids. Trimming stripped 0 bases from V and 4 bases from J, with 10 bases between. Germline V gene lookup returns CDR1 KGHSH and CDR2 LQKENI. The CDR3 loop reads CASSPPGRGYNEQFF. CDR3 DNA sequence: TGTGCCAGCTCACCACCAGGGAGAGGGTACAATGAGCAGTTCTTC.

This clone came up once. The rearrangement links TRBV7-8 to TRBJ1-3; D may be TRBD1 (6 bases). CDR1 and CDR2 (germline): SGHVS, FQNEAQ. The CDR3 runs 15 residues. Trimming stripped 1 base from V and 4 bases from J, with 11 bases between. The CDR3 DNA follows: TGTGCCAGCAGCTTAGGGCGGGGGCCGGGAAACACCATATATTTT. Encoded protein: CASSLGRGPGNTIYF.

This chain connects TRBV10-3 to TRBJ2-1; TRBD1 matches at 11 bases. The CDR3 runs to 14 residues. The V and J ends lost 10 bases and 7 bases, in that order; junction bases with no gene match: 9. In germline, CDR1 is ENHRY, CDR2 SYGVKD. Here the CDR3 DNA reads TGTGCCACCACCGGACAGGGGGCGCGGAATGAGCAGTTCTTC. As protein: CATTGQGARNEQFF.